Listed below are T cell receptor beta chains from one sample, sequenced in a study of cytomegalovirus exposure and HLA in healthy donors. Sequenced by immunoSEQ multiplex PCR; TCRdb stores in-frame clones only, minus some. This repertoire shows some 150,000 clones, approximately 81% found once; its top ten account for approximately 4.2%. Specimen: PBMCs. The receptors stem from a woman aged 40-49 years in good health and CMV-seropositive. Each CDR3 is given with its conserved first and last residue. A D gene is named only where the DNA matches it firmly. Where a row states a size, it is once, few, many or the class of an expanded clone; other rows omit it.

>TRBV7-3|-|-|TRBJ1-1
TGTGCCAGCAGCTCTTCAGACACTGAAGCTTTCTTT
CASSSSDTEAFF
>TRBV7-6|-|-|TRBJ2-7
TGTGCCAGCAGCTTATTGGGGACTCCCTCAGGGCAGTACTTC
CASSLLGTPSGQYF
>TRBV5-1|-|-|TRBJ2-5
TGCGCCAGCAGCCCCACTAGCACAGCTGGAGAGACCCAGTACTTC
CASSPTSTAGETQYF
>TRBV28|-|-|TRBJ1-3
TGTGCCAGCAGTCCCAGGGGAACTGGAAACACCATATATTTT
CASSPRGTGNTIYF
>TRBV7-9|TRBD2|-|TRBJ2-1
TGTGCCAGCAGCTTAGGGGGCCCAGCTAGCGGGAGCCGTGGGGAGCAGTTCTTC
CASSLGGPASGSRGEQFF
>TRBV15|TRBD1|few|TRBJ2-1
TGTGCCACCAGCGTCCGGGACAGGAGGAACAATGAGCAGTTCTTC
CATSVRDRRNNEQFF
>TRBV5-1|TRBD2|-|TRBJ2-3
TGCGCCAGCAGCTTGTCAGGACTAGCGGGGGCAGATACGCAGTATTTT
CASSLSGLAGADTQYF
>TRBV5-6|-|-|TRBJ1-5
TGTGCCAGCAGCTTGAGCTTGAGCCAGCCCCAGCATTTT
CASSLSLSQPQHF
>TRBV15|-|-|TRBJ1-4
TGTGCCACCAGCAGAGATCGGCAGGGGTCTGAAAAACTGTTTTTT
CATSRDRQGSEKLFF
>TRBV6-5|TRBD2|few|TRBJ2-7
TGTGCCACCTCGGGGCCGGCTAGCGGAAACTACGAGCAGTACTTC
CATSGPASGNYEQYF
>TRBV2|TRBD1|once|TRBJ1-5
TGTGCCAGCAGTTACGACAGGGTCGGGGTCCAGCCCCAGCATTTT
CASSYDRVGVQPQHF
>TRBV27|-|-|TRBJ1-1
TGTGCCAGCAGTGTGACAGGCATGAACACTGAAGCTTTCTTT
CASSVTGMNTEAFF
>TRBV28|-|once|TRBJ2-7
TGTGCCAGCCGGTTTGGGGGCCAATACGAGCAGTACTTC
CASRFGGQYEQYF
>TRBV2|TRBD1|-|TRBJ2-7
TGTGCCAGCACTGTTTGGACAGGGTCGAACGAGCAGTACTTC
CASTVWTGSNEQYF
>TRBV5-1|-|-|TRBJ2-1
TGCGCCAGCAGCTCCCAGTTAAAAGCGGATGAGCAGTTCTTC
CASSSQLKADEQFF
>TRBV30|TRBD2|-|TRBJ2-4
TGTGCCTGGAGTCATCCGGGACTAGCGGGAGGGCCGTGGGGGGAAAACATTCAGTACTTC
CAWSHPGLAGGPWGENIQYF
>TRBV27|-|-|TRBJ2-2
TGTGCCAGCAGTTTATTTACCCTAGATCCCGGGGAGCTGTTTTTT
CASSLFTLDPGELFF
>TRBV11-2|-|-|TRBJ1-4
TGTGCCAGCAGCTTAGATGGACTGACTAATGAAAAACTGTTTTTT
CASSLDGLTNEKLFF
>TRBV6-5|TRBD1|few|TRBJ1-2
TGTGCCAGCAGACGAGGACAGGGCCGCGGCTACACCTTC
CASRRGQGRGYTF
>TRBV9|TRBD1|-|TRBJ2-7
TGTGCCAGCAGCGGGGGACAGGTAGGGCCCTACGAGCAGTACTTC
CASSGGQVGPYEQYF
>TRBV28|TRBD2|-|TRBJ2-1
TGTGCCAGCAGTTTCGGGTCGGGGAGGGACTCCTACAATGAGCAGTTCTTC
CASSFGSGRDSYNEQFF
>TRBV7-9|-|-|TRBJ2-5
TGTGCCAGCAGCTTGGACAGTCTCCAAGAGACCCAGTACTTC
CASSLDSLQETQYF
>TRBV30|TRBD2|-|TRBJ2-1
TGTGCCTGGAGTGTTCGACTAGCGGGAGAGGGGAATGAGCAGTTCTTC
CAWSVRLAGEGNEQFF
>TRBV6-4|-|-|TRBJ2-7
TGTGCCACCCGACTTGGTGTCTACGAGCAGTACTTC
CATRLGVYEQYF
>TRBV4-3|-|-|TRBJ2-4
TGCGCCAGCAGCCAAGATTTCCCTTTAGCCAAAAACATTCAGTACTTC
CASSQDFPLAKNIQYF
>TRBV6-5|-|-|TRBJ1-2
TGTGCCAGCAGAACTGACAGTGGCTATGGCTACACCTTC
CASRTDSGYGYTF
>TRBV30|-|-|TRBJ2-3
TGTGCCTGGAGTGTGGGCAATACGCAGTATTTT
CAWSVGNTQYF
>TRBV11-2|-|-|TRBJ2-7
TGTGCCAGCAGCAAAGAAGCGTTAACCCGCTACGAGCAGTACTTC
CASSKEALTRYEQYF
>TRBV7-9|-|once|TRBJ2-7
TGTGCCAGCAGCTTAAGGGATCAGGGGACCTACGAGCAGTACTTC
CASSLRDQGTYEQYF
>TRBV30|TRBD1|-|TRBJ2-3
TGTGCCTGGAGTGATCCGGGACAGGGCGGTACAGATACGCAGTATTTT
CAWSDPGQGGTDTQYF
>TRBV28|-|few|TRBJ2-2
TGTGCCAGCATCAACCAGGGGCAGGTGAACACCGGGGAGCTGTTTTTT
CASINQGQVNTGELFF
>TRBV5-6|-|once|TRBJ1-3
TGTGCCAGCAGCCCACAACAGACCCACCTCTCTGGAAACACCATATATTTT
CASSPQQTHLSGNTIYF
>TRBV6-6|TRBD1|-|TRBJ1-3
TGTGCCAGCAGATCAGGGGGCGCGTTTGGAAACACCATATATTTT
CASRSGGAFGNTIYF
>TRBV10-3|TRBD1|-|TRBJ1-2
TGTGCCATCAGTAACTCGGACAGGGGGCCGGGTGGCTACACCTTC
CAISNSDRGPGGYTF
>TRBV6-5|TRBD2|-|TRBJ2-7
TGTGCCAGCAGCCGTCGACTAGCGGGCCCCTACGAGCAGTACTTC
CASSRRLAGPYEQYF
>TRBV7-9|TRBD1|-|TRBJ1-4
TGTGCCAGCAGCTTAACAGGGGGTGTTGAAAAACTGTTTTTT
CASSLTGGVEKLFF
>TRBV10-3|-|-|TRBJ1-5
TGTGCCATCAGCAGCGATAGCAATCAGCCCCAGCATTTT
CAISSDSNQPQHF
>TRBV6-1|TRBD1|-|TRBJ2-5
TGTGCCAGCAGTGAAAGGGACAGGGGTCTTCAAGAGACCCAGTACTTC
CASSERDRGLQETQYF
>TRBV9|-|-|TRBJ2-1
TGTGCCAGCAGCCGTCCTAGCTTACGGGAGCAGTTCTTC
CASSRPSLREQFF
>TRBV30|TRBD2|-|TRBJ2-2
TGTGCCTGGAGTGTCAGGCTAGCGGGACCCGGGGAGCTGTTTTTT
CAWSVRLAGPGELFF